The clone carrying this T cell receptor beta chain was picked up one time. V lost 2 bases to trimming and J lost 6 bases, with 8 bases between them. In germline, CDR1 is LGHDT, CDR2 YNNKEL (reference sequence). This CDR3 region has 13 residues. This sample is part of a study of blood T cell repertoires in COVID-19. The method was immunoSEQ multiplex PCR; TCRdb's version includes in-frame clones alone and lacks a portion of them. This table has approximately 100,000 clones, more than 75% appearing once. The sample taken for sequencing was peripheral blood. The chain links TRBV3-1 (or the pseudogene TRBV3-2) to TRBJ1-5; D gene uncertain. The sequence came from a man in his sixties with acute or convalescent COVID-19. In nucleotides, the CDR3 is TGTGCCAGCAGCCAATACGCAGTTCAGCCCCAGCATTTT. Amino acid sequence: CASSQYAVQPQHF.